This entry is about one T cell receptor (beta chain). Some clones are missing from TCRdb's copy, which holds only in-frame ones; the method was immunoSEQ multiplex PCR. Of 85,000 to 120,000 clones listed, about 94% are singletons. The entry originates in a study of siplizumab effects on memory and regulatory T cells. Germline CDR1 reads SGHRS; CDR2 reads YFSETQ. This CDR3 is built from 14 residues. Trimming at V came to 0 bases and at J to 13 bases, leaving 7 bases not matched to a gene. The V gene is TRBV5-1, the J gene TRBJ1-6; 7 bases fit TRBD1. The TCR was taken from a human donor in good health. Sequenced input: CD4+ T cells sorted from blood. The CDR3 loop reads CASSLASHRGPLHF. The CDR3 DNA is TGCGCCAGCAGCTTGGCCTCACACAGGGGTCCCCTCCACTTT.